One and the same sample provided the 17 T cell receptor beta chains below, sequenced in a study of cytomegalovirus exposure and HLA in healthy donors (dated by TCRdb to about 2017). The protocol used for the library was the immunoSEQ multiplex PCR assay. The multiplex PCR relied on a mix of 60 forward primers for TCR Vbeta segments and 13 reverse primers for TCR Jbeta segments. TCRdb carries this immuneACCESS record with in-frame sequences only. Its versions omit some clonotypes, under half of them owing to an unresolved V gene in the studies checked, with the rest unexplained. The sample yields roughly 180,000 clones; 81% were counted once. Together, the top ten hold approximately 2% of the sample. The sample consisted of PBMCs. The receptor source for this set is a woman aged 18-35 years in good health and CMV-seropositive.

CDR3 DNA: TGTGCCAGCAGTATGACAGGGGAGGGAGAGACCCAGTACTTC. Encoded protein: CASSMTGEGETQYF. This sequence joins TRBV5-6 and TRBJ2-5, with TRBD1 as a possible D gene (8 bases). Between the trimmed V and J ends, which lost 5 bases and 4 bases, there was a span of 15 bases. There are 14 residues in the CDR3. Per germline, CDR1 SGHDT and CDR2 YYEEEE. The variable domain in full, with the rest retrieved from reference TRBV5-6 and TRBJ2-5, is DAGVTQSPTHLIKTRGQQVTLRCSPKSGHDTVSWYQQALGQGPQFIFQYYEEEERQRGNFPDRFSGHQFPNYSSELNVNALLLGDSALYLCASSMTGEGETQYFGPGTRLLVL.

The chain couples TRBV6-6 to TRBJ1-2, with 10 nucleotides matching TRBD1. V was pared by 5 bases and J by 5 bases, with 5 bases of the junction left unmatched. The V gene's germline CDR1 is MNHNY and CDR2 SVGAGI (reference sequence). This CDR3 is built from 14 residues. CDR3 protein: CASSASDRGYGYTF. The DNA for the CDR3 is TGTGCCAGCAGTGCGTCGGACAGGGGGTATGGCTACACCTTC.

The chain links TRBV7-9 to TRBJ2-7; D is undetermined. V was trimmed by 2 bases and J by 3 bases, leaving 5 bases between them. The germline CDR1 and CDR2 sequences are SEHNR and FQNEAQ (reference sequence). The CDR3 has 12 residues. The CDR3 DNA reads as TGTGCCAGCAGCTTAAATAGCTACGAGCAGTACTTC. Amino acids: CASSLNSYEQYF.

This clone was found a few times. The V gene is TRBV6-6, the J gene TRBJ2-3; D uncertain. V lost 3 bases, J lost 6 bases, and 13 bases lay in between. Germline V gene sequence: CDR1 MNHNY, CDR2 SVGAGI (reference sequence). The CDR3 extends over 14 amino acids. CDR3 nucleotides: TGTGCCAGCAGTTATGGCCACACCTCGGATACGCAGTATTTT. Translating it yields CASSYGHTSDTQYF.

With regard to this clone: The junction and the germline gene differ at one end; a read error may be behind it. This chain joins TRBV7-2 and TRBJ2-6; possibly TRBD1 for D (5 bases). CDR1 is SGHTA, CDR2 FQGNSA, per germline. The CDR3 extends over 15 amino acids. DNA of the CDR3: TGTGCCAGCAGCTTATCAAACTCTGGGGCCAACGGCCTGACTTTC. This gives the protein CASSLSNSGANGLTF.

The gene calls are TRBV6-4 and TRBJ2-3, with 10 bases identical to TRBD2. V trimming: 2 bases; J trimming: 1 base; junction bases outside the gene matches: 0. Germline-derived CDR1 and CDR2 are MRHNA and SNTAGT. The CDR3 consists of 15 residues. The CDR3: CASSDGTSGTDTQYF. The CDR3 DNA reads as TGTGCCAGCAGTGACGGGACTAGCGGCACAGATACGCAGTATTTT.

The chain combines TRBV29-1 with TRBJ2-7, with 7 bases that match TRBD1. Per germline, CDR1 SQVTM and CDR2 ANQGSEA. V lost 4 bases and J lost 9; bases outside the gene matches: 12. The CDR3 consists of 13 residues. The CDR3 is CSVAGQTLRGQYF. The CDR3 nucleotides read TGCAGCGTTGCGGGACAGACCCTACGAGGGCAGTACTTC.

This clone was seen just once. The rearrangement links TRBV27 to TRBJ1-1, with no clear D. Germline V gives CDR1 MNHEY, CDR2 SMNVEV (reference sequence). The CDR3 is 13 residues long. V was pared by 2 bases and J by 5 bases, with 9 bases between. The CDR3 spells CASSLLRETEAFF. CDR3 nucleotides: TGTGCCAGCAGTTTACTGAGGGAAACTGAAGCTTTCTTT.

The V gene is TRBV9, the J gene TRBJ2-1; the match to TRBD2 covers 8 bases. CDR1 is SGDLS, CDR2 YYNGEE, per germline. This CDR3 has 16 amino acids. The V gene end was trimmed by 1 base and the J gene end by 5 bases; junction bases not matched to a gene: 8. The CDR3 DNA sequence: TGTGCCAGCAGCGTACCGAGCAGCGGGGGTAACAATGAGCAGTTCTTC. Translating it yields CASSVPSSGGNNEQFF.

V gene TRBV2 combines with J gene TRBJ2-4; 10 nucleotides align to TRBD1. Germline lookup yields CDR1 SNHLY and CDR2 FYNNEI. The CDR3 extends over 15 amino acids. After removal of 5 bases from V and 4 bases from J, the junction contained 5 bases not matched to a gene. The CDR3 DNA follows: TGTGCCAGCAGTATAGACAGGGGGCGGAAAAACATTCAGTACTTC. It yields the protein CASSIDRGRKNIQYF.

This sequence joins TRBV28 and TRBJ1-3; 7 positions match TRBD1. Per germline, CDR1 MDHEN and CDR2 SYDVKM. The CDR3 covers 17 residues. With 4 bases clipped from V and 0 bases from J, the junction kept 9 bases outside the gene matches. The CDR3 here is CASSWPGQLSSGNTIYF. DNA of the CDR3: TGTGCCAGCAGTTGGCCGGGACAGCTGAGCTCTGGAAACACCATATATTTT.

The rearrangement uses TRBV29-1 and TRBJ1-4, with TRBD1 identical over 8 bases. V dropped 8 bases and J dropped 5; count of bases not matched to a gene: 4. This CDR3 is built from 12 residues. The germline V gene has CDR1 SQVTM and CDR2 ANQGSEA. This chain's CDR3 is CSSRTGNEKLFF. CDR3 nucleotide sequence: TGCAGCTCACGGACAGGGAATGAAAAACTGTTTTTT.

This chain connects TRBV12-1 to TRBJ2-5; no check of the table's D call, TRBD2, against the DNA was made. TRBV12-1 counts as a pseudogene. The CDR3 contains 14 residues. The CDR3 nucleotides read TGTGCCAGCAGCACGAATTTTAGTGCGGAGACCCAGTACTTC. It codes for CASSTNFSAETQYF.

The chain links TRBV19 to TRBJ2-1, with D maybe TRBD2 (5 bases). CDR1 is LNHDA, CDR2 SQIVND, per germline (reference sequence). V was cut by 6 bases and J by 11 bases, with 11 bases left in between. The length of the CDR3 is 11 residues. CDR3 region: CASRDGLQQFF. The CDR3 DNA follows: TGTGCCAGTAGGGATGGACTGCAGCAGTTCTTC.

The chain links TRBV4-3 to TRBJ1-1; unclear D gene. Per germline, CDR1 LGHNA and CDR2 YSLEER. Trimming removed 5 bases from V and 5 bases from J, with 12 bases in between. The CDR3 covers 13 residues. The CDR3 DNA follows: TGCGCCAGCAGCTCGTCCAGGAGGACTGAAGCTTTCTTT. Translated: CASSSSRRTEAFF.

As DNA, the CDR3 is TGCGCCAGCAGCCAAGATGGTCAAACTAGCACAGATACGCAGTATTTT. It translates to CASSQDGQTSTDTQYF. The V and J genes are TRBV4-3 and TRBJ2-3, with D unresolved. Trimming shortened V by 0 bases and J by 0 bases, and 10 bases separated the two germline ends. CDR1 and CDR2 (germline): LGHNA, YSLEER. This CDR3 region has 16 residues.

V gene TRBV7-9 combines with J gene TRBJ2-2; D is ambiguous. CDR1 and CDR2 (germline): SEHNR, FQNEAQ (reference sequence). The CDR3 totals 17 residues. Trimming stripped 5 bases from V and 7 bases from J, with 23 bases between. CDR3 amino acids: CASSIRLFSLVGGELFF. The CDR3 nucleotides read TGTGCCAGCAGCATAAGGCTCTTTTCGCTAGTCGGCGGGGAGCTGTTTTTT.